This T cell receptor (beta chain) was captured by sequencing in a study of T cells in localized non-small cell lung cancer. General study findings and limits: In uninvolved adjacent lung, T cell clonality reached its highest value, exceeding tumor. In adjacent lung, a median about 52 of the top 100 tumor clones were found.

Data came from immunoSEQ multiplex PCR; TCRdb stores just in-frame clones and leaves some out. The table includes thousands of clones, 37% detected once. The CDR3 is 12 residues long. Deletions cut 6 bases from V and 9 bases from J, with 11 bases between. Germline V gene sequence: CDR1 MDHEN, CDR2 SYDVKM. It was adjacent lung free of atypia that was taken, at least 2 cm from the tumor margin. This clone was counted between two and nine times. Its antigen is currently unknown. The chain combines TRBV28 with TRBJ2-2, with unresolved D. Sequenced here: normal lung tissue next to the tumor, sampled before any cancer treatment. The TCR sequence derives from a male donor at least 60 years old with stage I lung adenocarcinoma. The CDR3 reads CASSYNPRELFF. In nucleotides, the CDR3 is TGTGCCAGCAGCTATAACCCAAGGGAGCTGTTTTTT. Using reference TRBV28 and TRBJ2-2 for the parts outside the CDR3, the full variable domain is DVKVTQSSRYLVKRTGEKVFLECVQDMDHENMFWYRQDPGLGLRLIYFSYDVKMKEKGDIPEGYSVSREKKERFSLILESASTNQTSMYLCASSYNPRELFFGEGSRLTVL.